This entry concerns a single T cell receptor (beta chain). What it recognizes is unknown. This sample is part of a study of T cell responses to AZD1222 COVID-19 vaccine. Study results and caveats: Researchers report vaccine-associated CD4 TCRs spanning spike, with dominance at 160-218 and 743-854. White British ancestry dominated among donors, who included more females, and clonal diversity was possibly underestimated.

The protocol was immunoSEQ multiplex PCR, while the TCRdb copy is restricted to in-frame clones and leaves out a portion. The sample carries some 120,000 clones, approximately 83% recorded once. The material was peripheral blood, obtained on day 0 of AZD1222 vaccination. The TCR originated in an adult in good health.

CDR3: CASSADLNSGNTIYF. The CDR3 coding sequence is TGTGCCAGCAGCGCGGACTTGAACTCTGGAAACACCATATATTTT. This chain links TRBV9 with TRBJ1-3; D gene ambiguous. The CDR3 covers 15 residues. Looked up from germline, CDR1 is SGDLS and CDR2 is YYNGEE. Between the trimmed V and J ends, which lost 3 bases and 0 bases, there was a span of 10 bases.